The entry below gives a single T cell receptor beta chain sequence along with its context. The data belong to a study of blood T cell repertoires in COVID-19. About the research overall: The United States, Italy and Spain were the sources of the acute and convalescent COVID-19 samples. From T cells, B-cell-depleted T cells, or PBMCs came the material, which was cDNA or gDNA.

Germline V gene data show CDR1 as SGHTA and CDR2 as FQGTGA. J was trimmed by 0 bases and V by 2 bases; bases with no gene match: 3. The CDR3 is made up of 15 amino acids. Profiled with immunoSEQ multiplex PCR; TCRdb holds only in-frame clones, not every one. The data contain about 120,000 clones, around 89% of them singletons. This receptor was taken from a man between 65 and 85 years old with active or convalescent COVID-19. What was sequenced was peripheral blood. This sequence joins TRBV7-3 and TRBJ1-1, with 7 bases identical to TRBD1. In DNA, the CDR3 is TGTGCCAGCAGCTTAGGCAGGGGGATGAACACTGAAGCTTTCTTT. Encoded protein: CASSLGRGMNTEAFF.